Listed here are 4 T cell receptor beta chains from one sample, sequenced in a study of vaccination effects on CD4 cells after COVID-19 (dated by TCRdb to 2022 to 2024). The library was produced with the immunoSEQ multiplex PCR assay. Entries here come from immuneACCESS through TCRdb and include only in-frame sequences with V and J called. Some clones fail to appear in such tables; in the studies checked, an unresolved V gene covers under half of the shortfall, and the cause of the remainder is unknown. The sample data list about 24,000 clones, and less than 75% of these were observed just once. 7% to 9.5% of the sample is taken by the ten largest. In the ViraFEST assay, PBMC were stimulated with viral peptide pools, and TCR sequencing was then used to find antigen-specific CD4+ T cell clonotypes based on their expansion. After around ten days of culture, CD4+ T cells were isolated with the EasySep CD4+ T cell isolation kit. Each participant got two doses of an mRNA SARS-CoV-2 vaccine, either BNT162b2 or mRNA-1273.

The antigens for these receptors are not known. Specimen: CD4+ T cells from PBMCs cultured with SARS-CoV-2 spike peptides, collected after COVID-19 vaccination. The cell subset or site label here, explained by the study, means: SARS-CoV-2 spike overlapping peptide pool stimulation. These receptors were collected from a human donor who received a COVID-19 vaccine.

The J gene is TRBJ1-6, the V gene TRBV27; no clear D gene. V was cut by 3 bases and J by 4 bases, with 7 bases left in between. CDR3 length: 14 amino acids. The germline V gene has CDR1 MNHEY and CDR2 SMNVEV (reference sequence). Here the CDR3 DNA reads TGTGCCAGCAGTTTTTCCGGATATAATTCACCCCTCCACTTT. Its protein product is CASSFSGYNSPLHF.

The chain couples TRBV6-8 to TRBJ1-6; TRBD1 matches at 9 bases. Germline V gives CDR1 MNHGY, CDR2 SAAAGT. The CDR3 extends over 16 amino acids. The V gene end was trimmed by 7 bases and the J gene end by 6 bases; junction bases not matched to a gene: 10. CDR3 in DNA: TGTGCCAGCACCAAACGAACAGGGGGCAGTAATTCACCCCTCCACTTT. Amino acids: CASTKRTGGSNSPLHF.

A few counts support this clone. The genes are TRBV3-1 (or the pseudogene TRBV3-2) and TRBJ2-3; 9 nucleotides align to TRBD2. Germline values: CDR1 LGHDT, CDR2 YNNKEL (reference sequence). The V gene end was trimmed by 5 bases and the J gene end by 0 bases; junction bases not matched to a gene: 3. The CDR3 covers 15 residues. This chain's CDR3 is CASSSSGGSTDTQYF. Here the CDR3 DNA reads TGTGCCAGCAGCAGTAGCGGGGGTAGCACAGATACGCAGTATTTT.

This rearrangement joins TRBV19 to TRBJ1-1; the D is unclear. V dropped 2 bases and J dropped 0 bases, with 7 bases sitting between them. CDR1 LNHDA and CDR2 SQIVND come from the germline V gene (reference sequence). The CDR3 has 14 amino acids. The CDR3 reads CASSIQVMNTEAFF. CDR3 bases: TGTGCCAGTAGTATACAGGTTATGAACACTGAAGCTTTCTTT.